The subject of this entry is one T cell receptor (beta chain). The sample belongs to a study of CD8+ T cells in alopecia areata. Reverse transcribed after extraction, RNA yielded cDNA as the sequencing template. Using immunoSEQ multiplex PCR, the repertoire was profiled, and TCRdb retains in-frame clones only, with some absent. The table lists 150,000 to 200,000 clones, approximately 60% of them singletons. The receptor was derived from a human donor in good health. The sequencing sample was made of CD4+ T cells sorted from blood.

The CDR3 DNA sequence: TGTGCCACCAGCAGGAGGATAGCGGTGGGGCAGTTCTTC. It translates to CATSRRIAVGQFF. The V gene is TRBV15, the J gene TRBJ2-1; maybe TRBD2 (6 bases). The CDR3 contains 13 residues. In germline, CDR1 is LNHNV, CDR2 YYDKDF (reference sequence). Trimming pared 3 bases from V and 12 bases from J, leaving 15 bases between. Combining the CDR3 with reference TRBV15 and TRBJ2-1 gives the whole variable domain DAMVIQNPRYQVTQFGKPVTLSCSQTLNHNVMYWYQQKSSQAPKLLFHYYDKDFNNEADTPDNFQSRRPNTSFCFLDIRSPGLGDTAMYLCATSRRIAVGQFFGPGTRLTVL.